The clone carrying this T cell receptor beta chain was recorded at least ten times. Its antigen is unknown. This entry is derived from a study of metastatic and nonmetastatic thyroid tumors. Study-wide context: Repertoire comparisons spanned blood and tumor or nodule tissue from malignant and benign thyroid patients.

V lost 5 bases and J 10 bases, leaving 23 bases between the germline ends. The CDR3 runs to 16 residues. Germline V lookup: CDR1 LGHDT, CDR2 YNNKEL (reference sequence). Study-level findings and limits: Compared with benign nodules, malignant thyroid tumors were reported to have significantly higher TCR beta diversity in both blood and tumor.

Each patient came to thyroid surgery without any prior treatment (of any kind). Original analysis: Across clinicopathological groups, CDR3 differences served as the basis for building a distant-metastasis classifier for papillary thyroid cancer. TCRdb re-called the PCR reads via MiXCR. TCRdb's processing, not the authors', yielded these V and J calls. The sample lists about 20,000 clones; more than 15% were seen once. The receptor comes from a female donor with papillary thyroid cancer or a benign thyroid nodule (not recorded which). Some clones in this sample may be carry-over from other donors' samples. This chain uses TRBV3-1 with TRBJ1-4; D gene uncertain. The sample taken for sequencing was tumor tissue. CDR3 loop: CASSSPTLRRFGKLFF. CDR3 nucleotides: TGTGCCAGCAGCAGTCCGACGTTGCGACGGTTTGGAAAACTGTTTTTT.